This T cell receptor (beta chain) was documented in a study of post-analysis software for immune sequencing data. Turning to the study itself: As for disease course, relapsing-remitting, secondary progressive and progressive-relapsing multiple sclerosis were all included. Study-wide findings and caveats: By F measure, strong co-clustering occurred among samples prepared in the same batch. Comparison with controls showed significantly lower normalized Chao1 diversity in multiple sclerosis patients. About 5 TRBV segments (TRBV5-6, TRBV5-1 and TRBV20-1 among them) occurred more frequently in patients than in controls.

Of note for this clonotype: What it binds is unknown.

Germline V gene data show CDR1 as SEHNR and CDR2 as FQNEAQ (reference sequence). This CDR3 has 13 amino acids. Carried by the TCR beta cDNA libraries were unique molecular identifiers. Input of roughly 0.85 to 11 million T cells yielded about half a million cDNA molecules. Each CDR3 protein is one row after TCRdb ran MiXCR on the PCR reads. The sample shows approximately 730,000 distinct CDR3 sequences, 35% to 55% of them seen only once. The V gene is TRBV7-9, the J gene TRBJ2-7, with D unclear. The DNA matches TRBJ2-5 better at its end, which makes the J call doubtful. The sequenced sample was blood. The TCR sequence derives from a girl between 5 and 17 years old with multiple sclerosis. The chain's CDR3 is CASSATVGGTQYF. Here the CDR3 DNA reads TGTGCCAGCAGCGCGACGGTTGGTGGGACCCAGTACTTC.